Below, 23 T cell receptor beta chains from the same sample are listed, as sequenced in a study of T cell responses to AZD1222 COVID-19 vaccine. Some clones are missing from TCRdb's copy, which holds only in-frame ones; the method was immunoSEQ multiplex PCR. The repertoire holds about 130,000 clones, with roughly 89% as singletons. The sequenced sample was peripheral blood, obtained on day 0 of AZD1222 vaccination. The source of these receptors is an adult in good health.

J is TRBJ2-7 and V is TRBV3-1 (or the pseudogene TRBV3-2); 7 bases line up with TRBD1. Losses at the gene ends were 4 bases for V and 6 bases for J; bases not matched to a gene: 15. The germline V gene encodes CDR1 LGHDT and CDR2 YNNKEL (reference sequence). The CDR3 is 16 residues long. The chain's CDR3 is CASSPKTPTGYGEQYF. Here the CDR3 DNA reads TGTGCCAGCAGCCCCAAGACTCCGACAGGGTACGGCGAGCAGTACTTC.

The chain couples TRBV18 to TRBJ1-5; possible D gene TRBD1, 5 bases. Germline CDR1 reads KGHSH; CDR2 reads LQKENI. The ends were cut back, 4 bases at V and 1 base at J, with 17 bases in the middle. This CDR3 contains 17 residues. The CDR3 nucleotides read TGTGCCAGCTCACAGTCTCAGGGTGGACTCAGCAATCAGCCCCAGCATTTT. The encoded protein is CASSQSQGGLSNQPQHF.

The gene calls are TRBV7-9 and TRBJ2-1; D ambiguous. The V gene lost 1 base and the J gene lost 6 bases, with 4 bases spanning the gap. The CDR3 has 12 amino acids. Germline V gene lookup returns CDR1 SEHNR and CDR2 FQNEAQ (reference sequence). CDR3 in amino acids: CASSLGINEQFF. CDR3 coding DNA: TGTGCCAGCAGCTTAGGTATCAATGAGCAGTTCTTC.

The chain carries TRBV28 and TRBJ1-2; 8 bases are a match to TRBD1. The CDR3 spans 15 residues. Trimming removed 6 bases from V and 0 bases from J; junction bases left unmatched: 6. Germline V gene lookup returns CDR1 MDHEN and CDR2 SYDVKM. CDR3 amino acids: CASRQGQGSNYGYTF. The CDR3 nucleotides read TGTGCCAGCAGACAAGGACAGGGATCTAACTATGGCTACACCTTC.

The V and J genes are TRBV6-2 or TRBV6-3 and TRBJ1-1; D is perhaps TRBD1 (5 bases). Germline V gives CDR1 MNHEY, CDR2 SVGEGT. This CDR3 spans 14 amino acids. The germline V and J ends were trimmed by 5 bases and 5 bases, with 15 bases remaining between them. CDR3 sequence: CASSAWGGETEAFF. CDR3 in DNA: TGTGCCAGCAGTGCCTGGGGGGGAGAGACTGAAGCTTTCTTT.

This clone was found once. V is TRBV9 and J is TRBJ2-5, with D perhaps matching TRBD1 (5 bases). The germline V and J ends were trimmed by 4 bases and 1 base, with 11 bases remaining between them. This CDR3 region has 14 residues. The V gene's germline CDR1 is SGDLS and CDR2 YYNGEE. CDR3 residues: CASSPWGSQETQYF. The CDR3 DNA reads as TGTGCCAGCAGCCCCTGGGGCAGCCAAGAGACCCAGTACTTC.

In DNA, the CDR3 is TGTGCCAGCGAAGGAAACAGGGGAAGCACTGAAGCTTTCTTT. It is translated as CASEGNRGSTEAFF. This rearrangement joins TRBV18 to TRBJ1-1, with 7 bases that match TRBD1. The CDR3 runs to 14 residues. Germline-derived CDR1 and CDR2 are KGHSH and LQKENI. The V segment lost 8 bases and the J segment 4 bases; nucleotides outside the gene matches: 10.

The V and J genes are TRBV19 and TRBJ1-4, with a tentative D call TRBD1 (5 bases). From germline, CDR1 is LNHDA and CDR2 SQIVND (reference sequence). The CDR3 covers 13 residues. Trimming took off 8 bases at V and 7 bases at J, with 14 bases between the two ends. The DNA for the CDR3 is TGTGCCAGTCATACGGGGCTTCGTGAAAAACTGTTTTTT. Translated, it gives CASHTGLREKLFF.

The rearrangement joins TRBV30 to TRBJ1-1, with D perhaps TRBD1 (5 bases). Deletions cut 0 bases from V and 4 bases from J, with 12 bases between. Germline CDR1 is GTSNPN and CDR2 is SVGIG (reference sequence). The CDR3 consists of 14 residues. CDR3 in amino acids: CAWSVGAGGTEAFF. CDR3 nucleotides: TGTGCCTGGAGTGTTGGGGCTGGCGGCACTGAAGCTTTCTTT. The whole variable domain, remainder taken from reference TRBV30 and TRBJ1-1, is SQTIHQWPATLVQPVGSPLSLECTVEGTSNPNLYWYRQAAGRGLQLLFYSVGIGQISSEVPQNLSASRPQDRQFILSSKKLLLSDSGFYLCAWSVGAGGTEAFFGQGTRLTVV.

The chain employs TRBV2 and TRBJ2-3, with 8 bases matching TRBD2. With 8 bases clipped from V and 3 bases from J, the junction kept 7 bases outside the gene matches. The germline gives CDR1 SNHLY, CDR2 FYNNEI. This CDR3 comprises 14 residues. The CDR3 region has the DNA TGTGCCAGCGGAGCGGGAGCGAGGACAGATACGCAGTATTTT. Translated, it gives CASGAGARTDTQYF. Together with reference TRBV2 and TRBJ2-3, the CDR3 gives the full variable domain: EPEVTQTPSHQVTQMGQEVILRCVPISNHLYFYWYRQILGQKVEFLVSFYNNEISEKSEIFDDQFSVERPDGSNFTLKIRSTKLEDSAMYFCASGAGARTDTQYFGPGTRLTVL.

This chain links TRBV4-1 with TRBJ2-2, with 8 bases that match TRBD2. CDR3 size: 16 residues. Germline-derived CDR1 and CDR2 are MGHRA and YSYEKL. V lost 1 base, J lost 6 bases, and 7 bases stayed unmatched. The CDR3 DNA reads as TGCGCCAGCAGCCAAGCCATCGGAGCGGGAGCCGGGGAGCTGTTTTTT. This gives the protein CASSQAIGAGAGELFF.

This CDR3 is CASSHWGTEAFF. Written as DNA, the CDR3 is TGTGCCAGCAGCCATTGGGGCACTGAAGCTTTCTTT. The chain combines TRBV3-1 (or the pseudogene TRBV3-2) with TRBJ1-1; D uncertain. The CDR3 is 12 amino acids. V dropped 3 bases and J dropped 4 bases, with 6 bases sitting between them. Germline CDR1 and CDR2: LGHDT and YNNKEL (reference sequence).

V gene TRBV7-8 combines with J gene TRBJ1-1; unclear D gene. This CDR3 is 12 amino acids long. Trimming removed 1 base at V and 9 bases at J, with 9 bases between. The germline CDR1 and CDR2 sequences are SGHVS and FQNEAQ. CDR3 nucleotide sequence: TGTGCCAGCAGCTTAGGTGGGGAAAAAGCTTTCTTT. Protein product: CASSLGGEKAFF.

The chain employs TRBV9 and TRBJ1-5; D not certain. Germline V CDR1 and CDR2: SGDLS, YYNGEE. V was cut by 3 bases and J by 3 bases, with 13 bases left in between. The CDR3 consists of 15 residues. The CDR3 nucleotides are TGTGCCAGCAGCGAGGACGGAGCCGCCAATCAGCCCCAGCATTTT. Its translation is CASSEDGAANQPQHF.

The V and J genes are TRBV27 and TRBJ1-6, with TRBD1 as a possible D gene (5 bases). Germline CDR1 MNHEY, CDR2 SMNVEV (reference sequence). V was trimmed by 8 bases and J by 10 bases, leaving 18 bases between them. This CDR3 region has 14 residues. This CDR3 reads CASGLRADGSPLHF. The CDR3 bases are TGTGCCAGCGGGCTCAGGGCGGATGGCTCACCCCTCCACTTT.

This chain uses TRBV21-1 with TRBJ1-1. TRBV21-1 is an annotated pseudogene. CDR3 length equals 10 residues. CDR3 sequence (DNA): TGTGCCAGCAGCAAAGGGCGGGCTTTCTTT. Protein: CASSKGRAFF.

V usage is TRBV28 and J usage is TRBJ1-2; 7 bases map to TRBD1. Germline assignment: CDR1 MDHEN and CDR2 SYDVKM. Germline trimming cut 6 bases from V and 3 bases from J; bases unmatched to any gene: 4. CDR3 length: 13 amino acids. CDR3 residues: CASRPTGYYGYTF. In DNA, the CDR3 is TGTGCCAGCAGACCGACAGGGTACTATGGCTACACCTTC.

This clone was counted a few times. CDR3 DNA: TGTGCCAGTAGTATTCTAGCGGGACCTGGGGAGCTGTTTTTT. This gives the protein CASSILAGPGELFF. The rearrangement uses TRBV19 and TRBJ2-2; TRBD2 aligns across 9 bases. This CDR3 is 14 amino acids long. Germline V gives CDR1 LNHDA, CDR2 SQIVND (reference sequence). Trimming at V came to 3 bases and at J to 8 bases, leaving 4 bases not matched to a gene.

The chain employs TRBV7-9 and TRBJ1-1, with 7 bases that match TRBD1. Trimming removed 2 bases from V and 5 bases from J; junction bases left unmatched: 5. CDR1 is SEHNR, CDR2 FQNEAQ, per germline (reference sequence). This CDR3 is built from 14 residues. The CDR3 loop is CASSLHRGGTEAFF. The CDR3 DNA reads as TGTGCCAGCAGCTTACACAGGGGAGGTACTGAAGCTTTCTTT.

The rearrangement uses TRBV6-5 and TRBJ2-7, with TRBD1 identical over 7 bases. Germline lookup yields CDR1 MNHEY and CDR2 SVGAGI. This CDR3 region has 13 residues. Germline trimming cut 9 bases from V and 2 bases from J; bases unmatched to any gene: 7. The CDR3 nucleotides read TGTGCCAGGGCCGGGACAGAGACCTACGAGCAGTACTTC. Translating it yields CARAGTETYEQYF.

The V call is TRBV7-3, the J call TRBJ2-3; 7 bases line up with TRBD2. CDR1 SGHTA and CDR2 FQGTGA come from the germline V gene. The CDR3 length is 20 residues. V was clipped by 2 bases and J by 0 bases; unmatched bases: 17. In DNA, the CDR3 is TGTGCCAGCAGCTTAGCGGCAGCGGCCCTGGGGGGGTCGAGCACAGATACGCAGTATTTT. The encoded protein is CASSLAAAALGGSSTDTQYF.

The rearrangement uses TRBV5-6 and TRBJ1-2, with a weak D call TRBD1 (5 bases). Germline assignment: CDR1 SGHDT and CDR2 YYEEEE. V was pared by 2 bases and J by 7 bases, with 15 bases between. CDR3 length: 14 amino acids. The CDR3 DNA reads as TGTGCCAGCAGCTTCCCGGGGGATTCGTCTGGCTACACCTTC. Its protein is CASSFPGDSSGYTF.

V usage is TRBV28 and J usage is TRBJ2-3; 10 nucleotides match TRBD2. Losses at the gene ends were 10 bases for V and 1 base for J; bases not matched to a gene: 5. Germline values: CDR1 MDHEN, CDR2 SYDVKM. The CDR3 has 14 residues. CDR3 in DNA: TGTGCCATTACCAGCGGGAGGGGCACAGATACGCAGTATTTT. It specifies CAITSGRGTDTQYF.